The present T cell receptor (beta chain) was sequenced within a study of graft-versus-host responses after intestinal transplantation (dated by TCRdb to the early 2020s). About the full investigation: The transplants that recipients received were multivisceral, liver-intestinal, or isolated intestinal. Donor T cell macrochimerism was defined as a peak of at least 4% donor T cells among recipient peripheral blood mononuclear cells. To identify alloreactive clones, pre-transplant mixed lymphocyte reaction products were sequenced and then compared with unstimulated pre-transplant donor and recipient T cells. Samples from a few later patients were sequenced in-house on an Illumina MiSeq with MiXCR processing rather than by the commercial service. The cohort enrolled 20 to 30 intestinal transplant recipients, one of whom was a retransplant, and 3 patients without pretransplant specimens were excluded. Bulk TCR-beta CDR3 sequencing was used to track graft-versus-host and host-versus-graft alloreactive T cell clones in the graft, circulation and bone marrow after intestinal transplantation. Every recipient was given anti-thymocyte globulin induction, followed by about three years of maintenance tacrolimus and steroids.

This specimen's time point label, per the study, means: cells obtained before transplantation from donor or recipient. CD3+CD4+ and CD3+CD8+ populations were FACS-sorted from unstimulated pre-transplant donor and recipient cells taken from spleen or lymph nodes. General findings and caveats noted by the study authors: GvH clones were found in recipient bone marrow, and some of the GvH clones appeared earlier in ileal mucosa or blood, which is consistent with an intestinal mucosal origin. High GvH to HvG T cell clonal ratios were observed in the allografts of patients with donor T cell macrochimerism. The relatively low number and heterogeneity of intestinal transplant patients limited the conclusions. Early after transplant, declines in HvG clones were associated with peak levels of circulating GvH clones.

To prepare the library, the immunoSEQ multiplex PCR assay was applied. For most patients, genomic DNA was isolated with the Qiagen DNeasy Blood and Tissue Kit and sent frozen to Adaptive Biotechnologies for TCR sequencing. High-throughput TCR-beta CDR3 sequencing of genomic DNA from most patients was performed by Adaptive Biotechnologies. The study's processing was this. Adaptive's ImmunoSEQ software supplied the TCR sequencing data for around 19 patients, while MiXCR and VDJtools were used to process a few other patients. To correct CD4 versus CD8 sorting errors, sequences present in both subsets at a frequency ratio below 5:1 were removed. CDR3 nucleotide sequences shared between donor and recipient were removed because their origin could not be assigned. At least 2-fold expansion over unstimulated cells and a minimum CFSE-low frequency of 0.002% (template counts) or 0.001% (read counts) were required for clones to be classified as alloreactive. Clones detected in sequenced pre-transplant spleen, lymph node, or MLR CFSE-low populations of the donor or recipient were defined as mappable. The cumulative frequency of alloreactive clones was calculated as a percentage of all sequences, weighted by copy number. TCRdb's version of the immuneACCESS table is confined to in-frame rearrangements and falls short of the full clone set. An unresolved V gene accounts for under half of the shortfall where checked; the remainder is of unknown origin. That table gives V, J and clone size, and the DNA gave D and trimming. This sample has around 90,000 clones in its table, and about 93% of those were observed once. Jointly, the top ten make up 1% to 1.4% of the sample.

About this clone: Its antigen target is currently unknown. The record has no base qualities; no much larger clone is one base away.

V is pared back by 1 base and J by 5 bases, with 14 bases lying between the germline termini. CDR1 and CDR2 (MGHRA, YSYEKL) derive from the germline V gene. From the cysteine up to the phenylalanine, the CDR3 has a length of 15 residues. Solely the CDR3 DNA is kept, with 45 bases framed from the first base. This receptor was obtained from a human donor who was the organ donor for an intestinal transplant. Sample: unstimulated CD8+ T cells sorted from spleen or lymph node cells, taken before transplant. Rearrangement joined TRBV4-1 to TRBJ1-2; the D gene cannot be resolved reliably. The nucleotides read TGCGCCAGCAGCCAAGGTCCGGGGATCGGGTATGGCTACACCTTC. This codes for CASSQGPGIGYGYTF.